These 30 T cell receptor beta chains originate from one sample sequenced in a study of metastatic and nonmetastatic thyroid tumors. TCRdb re-called clones from the PCR reads using MiXCR. The sample has about 37,000 clones, about 13% seen once. All patients were untreated before thyroid surgery. Material for sequencing was blood. The origin of the receptors is a female donor with papillary thyroid cancer or a benign thyroid nodule (not recorded which). Some clones in this sample may be carry-over from other donors' samples.

Concerning this clone itself: One end of the junction does not line up with germline, which may come from a read error. The CDR3 bases are TGTGCCAGCAGCTCCGGGACAGTTTACACCGGGGAGTTGTTTTTT. Encoded protein: CASSSGTVYTGELFF. The rearrangement joins TRBV7-3 to TRBJ2-2; 7 positions agree with TRBD1. The CDR3 has 15 amino acids. Germline CDR1 is SGHTA and CDR2 is FQGTGA.

This clone has a count of ten or more. The chain links TRBV19 to TRBJ2-2; 10 bases map to TRBD2. With 4 bases clipped from V and 4 bases from J, the junction kept 9 bases outside the gene matches. Germline CDR1 and CDR2: LNHDA and SQIVND (reference sequence). CDR3 length: 17 amino acids. As DNA, the CDR3 is TGTGCCAGTAGTACCGATGGACTAGCGGAGACCACCGGGGAGCTGTTTTTT. This gives the protein CASSTDGLAETTGELFF. Full variable domain (missing parts from reference TRBV19 and TRBJ2-2): DGGITQSPKYLFRKEGQNVTLSCEQNLNHDAMYWYRQDPGQGLRLIYYSQIVNDFQKGDIAEGYSVSREKKESFPLTVTSAQKNPTAFYLCASSTDGLAETTGELFFGEGSRLTVL.

This clone was seen many times. The chain recombines TRBV29-1 with TRBJ1-1, with 8 bases lining up with TRBD1. The junction had 5 bases not matched to a gene; V was cut back by 7 bases and J by 4 bases. This CDR3 has 12 amino acids. Germline V gene lookup returns CDR1 SQVTM and CDR2 ANQGSEA. The CDR3 spells CSGATGGTEAFF. CDR3 coding DNA: TGCAGCGGAGCCACAGGGGGCACTGAAGCTTTCTTT. The complete variable domain, with remaining parts taken from reference TRBV29-1 and TRBJ1-1, reads SAVISQKPSRDICQRGTSLTIQCQVDSQVTMMFWYRQQPGQSLTLIATANQGSEATYESGFVIDKFPISRPNLTFSTLTVSNMSPEDSSIYLCSGATGGTEAFFGQGTRLTVV.

This clone was observed many times. The gene calls are TRBV12-3 or TRBV12-4 and TRBJ2-1; 10 bases match TRBD2. V trimming: 6 bases; J trimming: 10 bases; junction bases outside the gene matches: 12. This CDR3 contains 15 residues. The CDR3 region has the DNA TGTGCCAGCAGCATTCTAGCGGGAGCTAACGCCGAGCAGTTCTTC. Its protein is CASSILAGANAEQFF.

The chain couples TRBV28 to TRBJ1-5, with 9 positions matching TRBD1. This CDR3 region has 18 residues. The germline V gene encodes CDR1 MDHEN and CDR2 SYDVKM. This CDR3 is CAISRSRTGVNSNQPQHF. The CDR3 bases are TGTGCTATCAGCCGTAGCCGGACAGGGGTTAATAGCAATCAGCCCCAGCATTTT.

The V and J genes are TRBV6-5 and TRBJ1-1; D is possibly TRBD1 (5 bases). The CDR3 runs to 17 residues. Trimming left V 2 bases short and J 6 bases short, with 22 bases between. Germline V gene lookup returns CDR1 MNHEY and CDR2 SVGAGI. The CDR3 sequence: CASSYGAQVLIRPEAFF. The DNA for the CDR3 is TGTGCCAGCAGTTACGGGGCTCAGGTGTTGATACGGCCTGAAGCTTTCTTT.

This clone was observed many times. The CDR3 DNA sequence: TGTGCCAGCATCCCCAGGGAGACCCCGTATGGCTACACCTTC. Amino acids: CASIPRETPYGYTF. The genes are TRBV7-2 and TRBJ1-2; possibly TRBD1 for D (5 bases). The CDR3 consists of 14 residues. Trimming removed 7 bases from V and 5 bases from J, with 17 bases in between. CDR1 and CDR2 (germline): SGHTA, FQGNSA.

This clone was recorded many times. This chain uses TRBV19 with TRBJ2-1; the match to TRBD1 covers 10 bases. The germline V gene encodes CDR1 LNHDA and CDR2 SQIVND (reference sequence). V dropped 4 bases and J dropped 5; count of bases not matched to a gene: 8. This CDR3 is 16 amino acids long. Written as DNA, the CDR3 is TGTGCCAGTAGTAACCGGGACAGGGGTTGGCACAATGAGCAGTTCTTC. Protein product: CASSNRDRGWHNEQFF.

In this sample, this clone turned up many times. This sequence joins TRBV11-3 and TRBJ2-7, with 10 bases aligning to TRBD2. The trim removed 1 base at V and 2 bases at J, leaving 2 bases unmatched. The germline V gene has CDR1 SGHNT and CDR2 YENEEA. CDR3 length: 15 amino acids. CDR3 nucleotide sequence: TGTGCCAGCAGCTTAGGGACTAGCGGAACCTACGAGCAGTACTTC. This gives the protein CASSLGTSGTYEQYF.

Ten or more counts support this clone. The V call is TRBV28, the J call TRBJ2-1; 7 bases map to TRBD2. Germline CDR1 is MDHEN and CDR2 is SYDVKM. There are 16 residues in the CDR3. The junction had 11 bases not matched to a gene; V was cut back by 2 bases and J by 7 bases. CDR3 DNA sequence: TGTGCCAGCAGTTTAACGCTAGCGGAAGGGTGGAATGAGCAGTTCTTC. It specifies CASSLTLAEGWNEQFF.

This clone was recorded many times. The rearrangement links TRBV19 to TRBJ1-2, with D hard to call. This CDR3 spans 14 amino acids. CDR1 LNHDA and CDR2 SQIVND come from the germline V gene (reference sequence). The V gene lost 6 bases and the J gene lost 6 bases, with 17 bases spanning the gap. The CDR3: CASSLGNRFNGYTF. The CDR3 region has the DNA TGTGCCAGTAGCCTGGGAAATCGGTTTAATGGCTACACCTTC. The whole variable domain, remainder taken from reference TRBV19 and TRBJ1-2, is DGGITQSPKYLFRKEGQNVTLSCEQNLNHDAMYWYRQDPGQGLRLIYYSQIVNDFQKGDIAEGYSVSREKKESFPLTVTSAQKNPTAFYLCASSLGNRFNGYTFGSGTRLTVV.

The sample holds many counts of this clone. This chain joins TRBV5-1 and TRBJ2-5; D not resolved. Trimming removed 5 bases at V and 2 bases at J, with 7 bases between. Germline lookup yields CDR1 SGHRS and CDR2 YFSETQ. The CDR3 contains 12 residues. Here the CDR3 DNA reads TGCGCCAGCAGGGAGCAGCAAGAGACCCAGTACTTC. The encoded protein is CASREQQETQYF.

This clone was counted many times. The V and J genes are TRBV30 and TRBJ2-7; D ambiguous. CDR1 is GTSNPN and CDR2 is SVGIG in the germline V gene (reference sequence). This CDR3 spans 12 amino acids. Trimming took off 3 bases at V and 1 base at J, with 7 bases between the two ends. CDR3 DNA sequence: TGTGCCTGGAGGCCAGATTCCTACGAGCAGTACTTC. This gives the protein CAWRPDSYEQYF.

In the case of this clone: Other DNA sequences in this specimen translate into the identical CDR3. The V call is TRBV20-1, the J call TRBJ1-1, with unresolved D. V dropped 7 bases and J dropped 9 bases, with 15 bases sitting between them. The CDR3 is 11 residues long. CDR1 DFQATT and CDR2 SNEGSKA come from the germline V gene (reference sequence). CDR3 region: CSVRPSLQAFF. CDR3 coding DNA: TGCAGTGTCAGACCCTCACTCCAAGCTTTCTTT.

This clone appeared many times. The gene calls are TRBV5-4 and TRBJ1-1; 11 positions agree with TRBD1. V lost 4 bases to trimming and J lost 6 bases; unmatched junction nucleotides: 5. The CDR3 spans 14 residues. Germline values: CDR1 SGHNT, CDR2 YYREEE (reference sequence). CDR3 DNA sequence: TGTGCCAGCAGCCCCCGGGACAGGGGGTCTGAAGCTTTCTTT. Protein product: CASSPRDRGSEAFF.

This clone is medium-sized by share. The CDR3 protein is CASSPGGYDYGYTF. DNA for the CDR3: TGTGCCAGCAGCCCCGGGGGATACGACTATGGCTACACCTTC. V gene TRBV6-2 or TRBV6-3 combines with J gene TRBJ1-2, with D possibly TRBD1 on 5 matching bases. This CDR3 comprises 14 residues. V was trimmed by 6 bases and J by 3 bases, leaving 14 bases between them. In germline, CDR1 is MNHEY, CDR2 SVGEGT.

This clone was seen ten or more times. The genes are TRBV6-1 and TRBJ2-5; D possibly corresponds to TRBD1 (6 bases). This CDR3 has 16 residues. V was cut by 7 bases and J by 1 base, with 19 bases left in between. The germline V gene has CDR1 MNHNS and CDR2 SASEGT. CDR3 sequence reads: CASNWGLGSVQETQYF. The CDR3 DNA follows: TGTGCCAGCAACTGGGGGCTGGGATCGGTCCAAGAGACCCAGTACTTC.

This clone was observed at least ten times. The V call is TRBV10-3, the J call TRBJ2-3; D is uncertain. V was clipped by 3 bases and J by 0 bases, with 1 base between them. Germline CDR1 is ENHRY and CDR2 is SYGVKD. This CDR3 is 12 amino acids long. The CDR3 bases are TGTGCCATCAGTGACAGCACAGATACGCAGTATTTT. Translated, it gives CAISDSTDTQYF.

This clone was recorded many times. J is TRBJ2-7 and V is TRBV10-3, with D tentatively TRBD1 (6 bases). Per germline, CDR1 ENHRY and CDR2 SYGVKD. The CDR3 totals 15 residues. The V gene lost 6 bases and the J gene lost 2 bases, with 17 bases spanning the gap. CDR3 protein: CAISSTLTGTYEQYF. CDR3 DNA: TGTGCCATCAGCTCTACCCTTACAGGGACCTACGAGCAGTACTTC.

At least ten counts were recorded for this clone. The V call is TRBV19, the J call TRBJ1-2; D is uncertain. Trimming stripped 5 bases from V and 4 bases from J, with 11 bases between. CDR1 LNHDA and CDR2 SQIVND come from the germline V gene (reference sequence). CDR3 length equals 13 residues. CDR3 nucleotides: TGTGCCAGTAGTTACCGGTCCGGCTATGGCTACACCTTC. Its protein is CASSYRSGYGYTF.

In this sample, this clone turned up many times. This rearrangement joins TRBV7-9 to TRBJ2-1, with D possibly TRBD2 on 6 matching bases. V was clipped by 5 bases and J by 9 bases, with 17 bases between them. The V gene's germline CDR1 is SEHNR and CDR2 FQNEAQ (reference sequence). The CDR3 contains 14 residues. CDR3 loop: CASSRGKGGGEQFF. CDR3 DNA sequence: TGTGCCAGCAGCCGCGGGAAGGGTGGCGGTGAGCAGTTCTTC.

The chain employs TRBV3-1 and TRBJ1-1; 7 bases fit TRBD1. The CDR3 spans 15 residues. V was pared by 6 bases and J by 3 bases, with 10 bases of the junction left unmatched. CDR1 and CDR2 from the germline V gene are LGHDT and YNNKEL (reference sequence). The CDR3 loop reads CASRTSRGLDTEAFF. In nucleotides, the CDR3 is TGTGCCAGCAGGACCTCTAGGGGGCTCGACACTGAAGCTTTCTTT.

CDR3 loop: CASPTVRGYVGRSEQFF. CDR3 sequence (DNA): TGTGCCAGCCCCACAGTAAGGGGTTATGTGGGGAGGAGTGAGCAGTTCTTC. This chain links TRBV18 with TRBJ2-1; possibly TRBD2 for D (6 bases). The CDR3 is 17 residues long. V lost 8 bases to trimming and J lost 9 bases, with 29 bases between them. Looked up from germline, CDR1 is KGHSH and CDR2 is LQKENI.

This clone was detected many times. V gene TRBV3-1 combines with J gene TRBJ2-1, with 8 bases lining up with TRBD2. This CDR3 is built from 11 residues. The germline V gene encodes CDR1 LGHDT and CDR2 YNNKEL (reference sequence). Unmatched junction bases numbered 5, after V lost 5 bases and J lost 14 bases. CDR3 protein: CASSDGGEEFF. Written as DNA, the CDR3 is TGTGCCAGCAGCGACGGGGGGGAAGAGTTCTTC.

The rearrangement uses TRBV11-2 and TRBJ2-3; D remains unclear. This CDR3 contains 15 residues. V lost 1 base, J lost 1 base, and 9 bases lay in between. Germline CDR1 and CDR2: SGHAT and FQNNGV. CDR3 in amino acids: CASSLGRPGTDTQYF. CDR3 DNA: TGTGCCAGCAGCTTAGGTCGCCCAGGCACAGATACGCAGTATTTT.

In this sample, this clone turned up a few times. A read error may explain this, as a much larger clone is one base away. V is TRBV7-9 and J is TRBJ2-2; D is possibly TRBD1 or TRBD2 (5 bases each). CDR3 length equals 11 residues. The germline gives CDR1 SEHNR, CDR2 FQNEAQ (reference sequence). The DNA for the CDR3 is TGTGCCAGCAGCTTAGCGGGGGATCTGTTTTTT. It specifies CASSLAGDLFF.

This clone was seen ten or more times. This chain joins TRBV20-1 and TRBJ2-5; possible D gene TRBD1, 6 bases. V lost 0 bases to trimming and J lost 5 bases, with 22 bases between them. There are 17 residues in the CDR3. Germline CDR1 reads DFQATT; CDR2 reads SNEGSKA (reference sequence). CDR3 protein: CSARDTMSWGLRETQYF. The CDR3 bases are TGCAGTGCTAGAGATACGATGAGCTGGGGGCTTAGGGAGACCCAGTACTTC.

Comment on this clone: This could be a read error, since a much larger clone is one nucleotide away. The chain combines TRBV29-1 with TRBJ2-1, with a possible D match to TRBD2 (6 bases). Per germline, CDR1 SQVTM and CDR2 ANQGSEA. The CDR3 extends over 11 amino acids. The V end was cut by 5 bases, the J end by 9 bases, with 11 bases between. CDR3 in amino acids: CSVFHGGEQFF. In DNA, the CDR3 is TGCAGCGTTTTCCACGGGGGTGAGCAGTTCTTC.

On this clone itself: It may be a read error: a sequence one base away is much more abundant. This same CDR3 is encoded by further DNA sequences in the sample. This rearrangement joins TRBV7-3 to TRBJ2-7; TRBD2 aligns across 10 bases. Germline lookup yields CDR1 SGHTA and CDR2 FQGTGA. The length of the CDR3 is 15 residues. As DNA, the CDR3 is TGTGCCAGTAGCTTAGGGTTGGCTAGCGGGGGCGAGCAGTACTTC. It is translated as CASSLGLASGGEQYF.

The table lists this clone with many counts. The chain has TRBV28 and TRBJ1-2; D gene ambiguous. Trimming took 5 bases from V and 2 from J, leaving 12 bases between them. Germline CDR1 reads MDHEN; CDR2 reads SYDVKM. The CDR3 runs 14 residues. The DNA of the CDR3 is TGTGCCAGCAGTCCGGCCCCGAGGAACTATGGCTACACCTTC. It codes for CASSPAPRNYGYTF.